Each of the 9 T cell receptor beta chains below was sequenced from the same sample in a study of blood T cell repertoires in COVID-19. The protocol was immunoSEQ multiplex PCR, while the TCRdb copy is restricted to in-frame clones and leaves out a portion. Of approximately 150,000 clones listed, around 81% are singletons. The sample taken for sequencing was PBMCs or T cells enriched from blood (not recorded which). These TCRs come from a man in his forties who had recovered from COVID-19.

The chain combines TRBV7-9 with TRBJ2-5, with 10 positions matching TRBD1. This CDR3 is built from 18 residues. J lost 2 bases, V lost 1 base, and 10 bases had no gene match. The germline V gene encodes CDR1 SEHNR and CDR2 FQNEAQ (reference sequence). The DNA of the CDR3 is TGTGCCAGCAGCTTAGGTTGGGACAGGGGTAGGGGGCAAGAGACCCAGTACTTC. It translates to CASSLGWDRGRGQETQYF.

This chain uses TRBV3-1 (or the pseudogene TRBV3-2) with TRBJ2-7; 8 bases agree with TRBD2. Germline V gene data show CDR1 as LGHDT and CDR2 as YNNKEL (reference sequence). J gave up 8 bases and V 4 bases, and 4 bases lay outside the gene matches. The CDR3 extends over 12 amino acids. CDR3: CASSPSSGQQYV. CDR3 DNA: TGTGCCAGCAGCCCTTCTAGCGGGCAGCAGTACGTC.

The rearrangement uses TRBV25-1 and TRBJ2-1; D is unclear. This CDR3 contains 17 residues. Germline CDR1 and CDR2: MGHDK and SYGVNS. V lost 0 bases and J 0 bases, leaving 12 bases between the germline ends. CDR3 amino acids: CASSEYHFRSSYNEQFF. CDR3 bases: TGTGCCAGCAGTGAATACCACTTCCGGAGCTCCTACAATGAGCAGTTCTTC.

This clone has a handful of counts. This CDR3 is also generated by other DNA sequences in the sample. The J gene is TRBJ2-5, the V gene TRBV7-9, with 7 bases matching TRBD1. Germline trimming cut 1 base from V and 2 bases from J; bases unmatched to any gene: 4. Germline values: CDR1 SEHNR, CDR2 FQNEAQ (reference sequence). The CDR3 has 15 residues. CDR3 residues: CASSLGGTAQETQYF. The CDR3 coding sequence is TGTGCCAGCAGCTTAGGAGGGACAGCGCAAGAGACCCAGTACTTC.

The DNA for the CDR3 is TGTGCCTGGAGTGCGGACAGGAGAAACACCATATATTTT. Its translation: CAWSADRRNTIYF. The gene calls are TRBV30 and TRBJ1-3, with 7 bases that match TRBD1. From germline, CDR1 is GTSNPN and CDR2 SVGIG (reference sequence). J lost 5 bases, V lost 1 base, and 2 bases had no gene match. The CDR3 extends over 13 amino acids.

The V and J genes are TRBV19 and TRBJ1-3; no clear D. The CDR3 length is 12 residues. Trimming took 7 bases from V and 2 from J, leaving 6 bases between them. Per germline, CDR1 LNHDA and CDR2 SQIVND (reference sequence). CDR3 DNA sequence: TGTGCCAGTAACGTAGCTGGAAACACCATATATTTT. Protein product: CASNVAGNTIYF. The full variable domain, with the rest looked up from reference TRBV19 and TRBJ1-3, is DGGITQSPKYLFRKEGQNVTLSCEQNLNHDAMYWYRQDPGQGLRLIYYSQIVNDFQKGDIAEGYSVSREKKESFPLTVTSAQKNPTAFYLCASNVAGNTIYFGEGSWLTVV.

There are a few counts of this clone. The chain carries TRBV10-2 and TRBJ2-1; 7 bases align to TRBD2. CDR3 length equals 16 residues. Germline values: CDR1 WSHSY, CDR2 SAAADI. V was pared by 6 bases and J by 4 bases, with 12 bases of the junction left unmatched. This CDR3 reads CASSLFGVGGYNEQFF. The CDR3 DNA reads TGCGCCAGCAGCCTATTCGGAGTCGGGGGGTACAATGAGCAGTTCTTC.

This clone occurred a few times. The chain uses TRBV4-1 and TRBJ2-3; 8 nucleotides line up with TRBD2. Germline loops: CDR1 MGHRA, CDR2 YSYEKL. This CDR3 is built from 12 residues. Losses at the gene ends were 4 bases for V and 8 bases for J; bases not matched to a gene: 2. The CDR3 nucleotides read TGCGCCAGCAGCCCGGGACTAGTTACGCAGTATTTT. It codes for CASSPGLVTQYF.

The rearrangement joins TRBV19 to TRBJ1-6, with a weak D call TRBD1 (6 bases). This CDR3 contains 13 residues. The germline V gene has CDR1 LNHDA and CDR2 SQIVND (reference sequence). The V and J ends lost 9 bases and 10 bases respectively, with 16 bases between them. The DNA of the CDR3 is TGTGCCAGCGCCTTGAGGGGGGGCTCACCCCTCCACTTT. Its protein is CASALRGGSPLHF.